Shown below are 2 T cell receptor beta chains from a single sample sequenced in a study of immune evolution from preneoplasia to lung adenocarcinoma. TCRdb keeps only in-frame clones here, not all; method: immunoSEQ multiplex PCR. Of 2,500 to 3,500 clones in the sample, under 85% were seen once. Sequenced sample: FFPE adjacent normal lung tissue. These receptors all come from a person in their forties with lung adenocarcinoma.

This sequence joins TRBV25-1 and TRBJ1-2, with TRBD1 as a possible D gene (5 bases). CDR3 size: 14 residues. Germline-derived CDR1 and CDR2 are MGHDK and SYGVNS. V lost 3 bases and J lost 6, with 14 bases in between. This CDR3 is CASSDFVQGHGYTF. The DNA of the CDR3 is TGTGCCAGCAGTGATTTTGTTCAGGGACATGGCTACACCTTC.

Comment on this clone: One end of the junction fails to match germline, which may point to a read error. This sequence joins TRBV7-7 and TRBJ2-5; D is possibly TRBD2 (5 bases). CDR3 length: 17 amino acids. CDR1 SSHAT and CDR2 FNYEAQ come from the germline V gene (reference sequence). DNA of the CDR3: TGTGCTAGCAGCTTACTCCCCCCGGGGAGAAGGGAAGAGACCCAGTACTTC. Translating it yields CASSLLPPGRREETQYF.